This TCR beta chain was sequenced in a study of blood T cell repertoires in COVID-19. Across the whole study: Sample material is recorded as cDNA or gDNA derived from T cells, B-cell-depleted T cells, or PBMCs.

Germline V gene data show CDR1 as SGHNT and CDR2 as YENEEA. J lost 2 bases, V lost 0 bases, and 10 bases had no gene match. This CDR3 spans 17 amino acids. This clone was counted a few times. As processed by the authors: Cell counts per sample came from amplifying reference gene primers. Method: immunoSEQ multiplex PCR; TCRdb's copy keeps in-frame clones and lacks some. V, J and clone size derive from that table, while D and trimming were established from the DNA sequence. The sample includes roughly 100,000 clones, about 92% seen only once; the top ten take about a sixth. The TCR was taken from an elderly woman in a cohort sampled during active COVID-19. The source material was peripheral blood. The V call is TRBV11-3, the J call TRBJ2-7; TRBD2 aligns across 7 bases. This CDR3 reads CASSLDSRASGTYEQYF. The CDR3 DNA follows: TGTGCCAGCAGCTTAGATAGTCGGGCTAGCGGCACCTACGAGCAGTACTTC.